The rows below give T cell receptor beta chains drawn from one sample of a study of naive and memory T cell subsets. MiXCR, run by TCRdb on the UMI-ligation and nested PCR reads, gives a single entry per CDR3 protein. The top ten clones hold 3% to 3.5% of a sample with under 35,000 distinct CDR3 sequences, about 6.7% of them seen once. The sequencing here drew on skin, taken from a tuberculin skin test site. These receptors originate from an adult in good health. Each CDR3 is given with its conserved first and last residue. A D gene is named only where the DNA matches it firmly. Rows may omit the clone size; those that give it use once, few, many or a size class.

j_call	clone_size	v_call	d_call	cdr3_aa	cdr3_nt
TRBJ2-5	many	TRBV2	TRBD2	CASSASGGQETQYF	TGTGCCAGCAGTGCCAGCGGGGGTCAAGAGACCCAGTACTTC
TRBJ1-1	few	TRBV20-1	TRBD1	CSAPGTVSEAFF	TGCAGTGCCCCCGGGACAGTCTCTGAAGCTTTCTTT
TRBJ1-1	many	TRBV14	.	CASSQAGQRNTEAFF	TGTGCCAGCAGCCAAGCCGGACAGAGAAACACTGAAGCTTTCTTT
TRBJ2-2	few	TRBV6-1	TRBD1	CASKGDRPTGELFF	TGTGCCAGCAAAGGGGACAGGCCCACCGGGGAGCTGTTTTTT
TRBJ1-1	.	TRBV4-1	.	CASSQEQGMNTEAFF	TGCGCCAGCAGCCAAGAACAGGGAATGAACACTGAAGCTTTCTTT
TRBJ2-1	.	TRBV7-2	.	CASSLPGLNEQFF	TGTGCCAGCAGCTTACCCGGACTGAATGAGCAGTTCTTC
TRBJ1-2	few	TRBV10-3	.	CAVEGFAGYTF	TGTGCCGTTGAGGGATTTGCTGGCTACACCTTC
TRBJ2-5	many	TRBV7-8	TRBD2	CASSSGLAGGRQETQYF	TGTGCCAGCAGCTCGGGACTAGCGGGGGGGCGTCAAGAGACCCAGTACTTC
TRBJ2-7	many	TRBV6-5	.	CASSSGVGEQYF	TGTGCCAGCAGCTCCGGCGTAGGCGAGCAGTACTTC
TRBJ2-2	many	TRBV6-5	.	CASSYSRDTGELFF	TGTGCCAGCAGTTACTCGCGGGACACCGGGGAGCTGTTTTTT
TRBJ2-3	many	TRBV6-1	.	CASSEVGGRSTDTQYF	TGTGCCAGCAGTGAAGTCGGGGGGCGTAGCACAGATACGCAGTATTTT
TRBJ1-5	many	TRBV5-6	.	CASSFGRMRDQPQHF	TGTGCCAGCAGCTTCGGACGCATGCGGGATCAGCCCCAGCATTTT
TRBJ2-3	medium-sized	TRBV7-3	TRBD2	CASNFPNQRGGREISTDTQYF	TGTGCCAGCAACTTTCCCAATCAGCGGGGGGGAAGAGAAATTAGCACAGATACGCAGTATTTT
TRBJ1-1	few	TRBV29-1	.	CSVDTGGDTEAFF	TGCAGCGTTGATACAGGTGGAGACACTGAAGCTTTCTTT
TRBJ2-7	many	TRBV7-2	.	CASSSGTVNYEQYF	TGTGCCAGCAGCTCTGGGACGGTAAACTACGAGCAGTACTTC
TRBJ2-6	medium-sized	TRBV12-3/TRBV12-4	.	CASSSTGHSSGANVLTF	TGTGCCAGCAGTTCAACAGGCCACTCCTCTGGGGCCAACGTCCTGACTTTC
TRBJ2-7	few	TRBV27	.	CASSLPGGNYEQYF	TGTGCCAGCAGTTTACCCGGGGGTAACTACGAGCAGTACTTC
TRBJ2-5	medium-sized	TRBV7-8	TRBD2	CASSLEASGVETQYF	TGTGCCAGCAGCTTAGAGGCTAGCGGGGTAGAGACCCAGTACTTC
TRBJ2-4	many	TRBV5-1	TRBD2	CASSFGAGGPVAKNIQYF	TGCGCCAGCAGCTTCGGGGCGGGGGGGCCTGTGGCCAAAAACATTCAGTACTTC
TRBJ1-1	.	TRBV18	.	CASSPTTGEAFF	TGTGCCAGCTCACCCACGACAGGAGAAGCTTTCTTT
TRBJ2-7	few	TRBV5-1	.	CASSVGRSATYEQYF	TGCGCCAGCAGCGTAGGGAGATCAGCGACCTACGAGCAGTACTTC
TRBJ2-5	many	TRBV6-1	.	CASSEAARLQETQYF	TGTGCCAGCAGTGAAGCCGCCAGACTCCAAGAGACCCAGTACTTC
TRBJ1-5	medium-sized	TRBV3-1	TRBD1	CASSPGTGRNQPQHF	TGTGCCAGCAGCCCAGGGACAGGGCGCAATCAGCCCCAGCATTTT
TRBJ2-7	medium-sized	TRBV7-9	.	CASSLGTFSSYEQYF	TGTGCCAGCAGCTTGGGGACATTCAGCTCCTACGAGCAGTACTTC
TRBJ2-1	many	TRBV29-1	TRBD2	CSDRERGGSHEQFF	TGCAGCGACCGGGAGCGGGGGGGTAGCCATGAGCAGTTCTTC
TRBJ2-7	many	TRBV6-6	.	CASSYRLETVSYEQYF	TGTGCCAGCAGTTACCGTCTCGAGACGGTTTCCTACGAGCAGTACTTC
TRBJ2-7	many	TRBV6-2/TRBV6-3	TRBD1	CASGGQGRSYEQYF	TGTGCCAGCGGTGGACAGGGGCGATCCTACGAGCAGTACTTC
TRBJ2-3	few	TRBV15	.	CATQRRDNTDTQYF	TGTGCCACCCAACGACGGGACAACACAGATACGCAGTATTTT
TRBJ2-7	many	TRBV15	.	CATSASGNYEQYF	TGTGCCACCAGCGCATCGGGGAATTACGAGCAGTACTTC
TRBJ2-5	many	TRBV7-2	TRBD2	CASSASLLAARQETQYF	TGTGCCAGCAGCGCTTCCCTTCTAGCGGCCAGACAAGAGACCCAGTACTTC
TRBJ2-7	many	TRBV5-1	.	CASSPMVGGGEQYF	TGCGCCAGCAGCCCAATGGTGGGGGGCGGAGAGCAGTACTTC
TRBJ1-5	few	TRBV11-2	.	CASSLEGSNQPQHF	TGTGCCAGCAGCTTAGAAGGTAGCAATCAGCCCCAGCATTTT
TRBJ2-7	many	TRBV12-3/TRBV12-4	.	CASSLYPSYEQYF	TGTGCCAGCAGTTTATACCCATCCTACGAGCAGTACTTC
TRBJ2-5	few	TRBV5-1	TRBD2	CASSLEGTSGFTQYF	TGCGCCAGCAGCTTGGAGGGGACTAGCGGATTTACCCAGTACTTC
TRBJ2-7	many	TRBV11-2	.	CASSLGGLQYF	TGTGCCAGCAGCCTGGGGGGGCTGCAGTACTTC
TRBJ2-7	many	TRBV12-3/TRBV12-4	.	CASSPGFEAPSYEQYF	TGTGCCAGCAGTCCAGGATTTGAGGCCCCCTCCTACGAGCAGTACTTC
TRBJ2-1	many	TRBV4-1	.	CASSPGGRDEQFF	TGCGCCAGCAGCCCTGGGGGCAGGGATGAGCAGTTCTTC
TRBJ2-1	.	TRBV12-3/TRBV12-4	TRBD1	CAGSPPGQGNEQFF	TGTGCCGGCAGCCCCCCGGGACAGGGCAATGAGCAGTTCTTC
TRBJ2-7	few	TRBV18	.	CASSPRYGGSSYEQYF	TGTGCCAGCTCACCACGATATGGCGGGTCCTCCTACGAGCAGTACTTC
TRBJ2-1	.	TRBV11-1	.	CASSLSANNNEQFF	TGTGCCAGCAGCTTATCTGCTAATAACAATGAGCAGTTCTTC
TRBJ1-6	.	TRBV12-3/TRBV12-4	TRBD1	CASSPGQGGTSPLHF	TGTGCCAGCAGTCCCGGACAGGGGGGAACTTCACCCCTCCACTTT
TRBJ2-6	many	TRBV3-1	TRBD1	CASSPLGGHRTGDILSGANVLTF	TGTGCCAGCAGCCCACTCGGTGGCCATCGGACAGGGGATATACTCTCTGGGGCCAACGTCCTGACTTTC
TRBJ2-5	many	TRBV7-9	.	CASSSDETQYF	TGTGCCAGCAGCTCAGATGAGACCCAGTACTTC
TRBJ2-2	.	TRBV7-2	TRBD2	CASSLAASGASSGELFF	TGTGCCAGCAGCTTAGCGGCAAGCGGGGCGTCCTCCGGGGAGCTGTTTTTT
TRBJ1-3	few	TRBV6-1	TRBD1	CASSRAGTGSGNTIYF	TGTGCCAGCAGTCGCGCCGGGACAGGCTCTGGAAACACCATATATTTT
TRBJ1-6	few	TRBV25-1	.	CASSETAVSPLHF	TGTGCCAGCAGTGAAACAGCCGTTTCACCCCTCCACTTT
TRBJ1-2	few	TRBV27	.	CASSLNPGATGRYTF	TGTGCCAGCAGTTTAAATCCGGGGGCGACGGGGCGCTACACCTTC
TRBJ1-5	few	TRBV6-5	.	CASTSRDGSNQPQHF	TGTGCCAGCACTTCAAGGGACGGTAGCAATCAGCCCCAGCATTTT
TRBJ2-2	medium-sized	TRBV20-1	.	CSASSGFGELFF	TGCAGTGCTAGTAGTGGGTTCGGGGAGCTGTTTTTT
TRBJ1-5	few	TRBV6-2/TRBV6-3	TRBD1	CASSQGDSNQPQHF	TGTGCCAGCAGTCAGGGGGATAGCAATCAGCCCCAGCATTTT
TRBJ1-6	.	TRBV27	.	CASRRSGEWINSYNSPLHF	TGTGCCAGCAGGAGGTCAGGGGAGTGGATAAACTCCTATAATTCACCCCTCCACTTT
TRBJ2-1	few	TRBV2	.	CASSEGNRGGNNEQFF	TGTGCCAGCAGTGAAGGAAATCGTGGGGGTAACAATGAGCAGTTCTTC